The count of the clone carrying this T cell receptor (beta chain) is one. Its cognate antigen is unknown. This sample is drawn from a study of cytomegalovirus exposure and HLA in healthy donors. PCR was performed using 60 Vbeta and 13 Jbeta primers. As processed by the authors: Tens of millions of unique TCR beta chains, roughly 11 million of them shared, were counted by a later analysis. Method: immunoSEQ multiplex PCR; TCRdb's copy keeps in-frame clones and lacks some. The V and J calls and the clone size are those of that table, but D and trimming were determined from the DNA. The data hold hundreds of thousands of clones, with about 77% observed a single time. This CDR3 spans 14 amino acids. Germline assignment: CDR1 GTSNPN and CDR2 SVGIG (reference sequence). V was trimmed by 5 bases and J by 4 bases, leaving 12 bases between them. Overall study findings and caveats: One variant, a missense change in DCLRE1C, was linked in a later analysis to TCR beta V- and J-gene trimming. Despite most TCR sequences being rare, some public TCRs occurred in many donors. Common viral pathogens seemed to be connected with several of the most significant clusters, according to a later analysis.

The material sequenced was PBMCs. The chain couples TRBV30 to TRBJ2-6; TRBD1 is a possible D gene (6 bases). The clonotype comes from a woman in her thirties in good health and CMV-seronegative. For the CDR3, the DNA is TGTGCCTGGTTGGGGGCGCCAGGGGCCAACGTCCTGACTTTC. Its translation: CAWLGAPGANVLTF.